These 10 T cell receptor beta chains came from one sample sequenced in a study of blood T cell repertoires in COVID-19. Repertoires were generated with immunoSEQ multiplex PCR, while TCRdb's copy carries only in-frame clones and drops some. The sample contains tens of thousands of clones, about 86% of which appear only once. Sequenced sample: peripheral blood. Source of these receptors: a man in his 70s with acute or convalescent COVID-19.

V usage is TRBV19 and J usage is TRBJ2-3, with 9 bases fitting TRBD2. CDR3 length: 15 residues. Trimming cost V 3 bases and J 5 bases; bases outside gene matches: 6. The germline gives CDR1 LNHDA, CDR2 SQIVND (reference sequence). The CDR3 loop is CASSILAGGIDTQYF. CDR3 coding DNA: TGTGCCAGTAGTATCTTGGCGGGAGGGATAGATACGCAGTATTTT.

This chain uses TRBV30 with TRBJ2-7; D remains ambiguous. Germline CDR1 and CDR2: GTSNPN and SVGIG (reference sequence). The CDR3 spans 14 residues. Between the trimmed V and J ends, which lost 0 bases and 3 bases, there was a span of 12 bases. CDR3 protein: CAWSVSQESYEQYF. CDR3 DNA: TGTGCCTGGAGTGTAAGCCAGGAAAGCTACGAGCAGTACTTC.

This chain uses TRBV7-9 with TRBJ2-1; TRBD2 agrees at 8 bases. From germline, CDR1 is SEHNR and CDR2 FQNEAQ (reference sequence). The length of the CDR3 is 15 residues. V trimming: 5 bases; J trimming: 7 bases; junction bases outside the gene matches: 10. This CDR3 is CASSPPVVAGNEQFF. The CDR3 region has the DNA TGTGCCAGCAGCCCCCCTGTGGTAGCGGGAAATGAGCAGTTCTTC. Complete variable domain (other parts from reference TRBV7-9 and TRBJ2-1): DTGVSQNPRHKITKRGQNVTFRCDPISEHNRLYWYRQTLGQGPEFLTYFQNEAQLEKSRLLSDRFSAERPKGSFSTLEIQRTEQGDSAMYLCASSPPVVAGNEQFFGPGTRLTVL.

The chain combines TRBV11-2 with TRBJ1-1; TRBD1 matches 7 bases. Germline lookup yields CDR1 SGHAT and CDR2 FQNNGV. J gave up 5 bases and V 5 bases, and 11 bases lay outside the gene matches. The CDR3 covers 15 residues. The CDR3 loop reads CASSASRQGWTEAFF. CDR3 in DNA: TGTGCCAGCAGCGCCTCAAGACAGGGCTGGACTGAAGCTTTCTTT.

The rearrangement links TRBV20-1 to TRBJ2-1, with D possibly TRBD2 on 5 matching bases. Germline V gives CDR1 DFQATT, CDR2 SNEGSKA (reference sequence). The CDR3 is 14 amino acids. Trimming took off 3 bases at V and 6 bases at J, with 15 bases between the two ends. CDR3 region: CSASLPNLANEQFF. The CDR3 DNA sequence: TGCAGTGCTAGTTTGCCGAACCTAGCCAATGAGCAGTTCTTC.

This rearrangement joins TRBV6-5 to TRBJ1-1, with D hard to call. Between the trimmed V and J ends, which lost 6 bases and 5 bases, there was a span of 19 bases. This CDR3 contains 15 residues. Germline V lookup: CDR1 MNHEY, CDR2 SVGAGI. The chain's CDR3 is CASRTTAGRETEAFF. CDR3 sequence (DNA): TGTGCCAGCAGGACGACCGCGGGCCGGGAGACTGAAGCTTTCTTT.

This sequence joins TRBV29-1 and TRBJ2-7, with TRBD1 matching over 8 bases. The CDR3 spans 13 residues. V lost 7 bases, J lost 6 bases, and 11 bases stayed unmatched. The germline V gene encodes CDR1 SQVTM and CDR2 ANQGSEA. The CDR3 DNA follows: TGCAGCGCCCGACAGGGGCCCTCGGGCGAGCAGTACTTC. This translates into CSARQGPSGEQYF.

This chain links TRBV27 with TRBJ1-1, with a possible D match to TRBD1 (6 bases). This CDR3 is 14 amino acids long. Trimming shortened V by 6 bases and J by 1 base, and 12 bases separated the two germline ends. Per germline, CDR1 MNHEY and CDR2 SMNVEV (reference sequence). The CDR3 region has the DNA TGTGCCAGCAGGAAGGGGGTTACGAACACTGAAGCTTTCTTT. This sequence encodes CASRKGVTNTEAFF.

The V gene is TRBV9, the J gene TRBJ1-6; maybe TRBD1 (5 bases). V lost 1 base and J 14 bases, leaving 16 bases between the germline ends. This CDR3 contains 14 residues. Germline-derived CDR1 and CDR2 are SGDLS and YYNGEE. The CDR3 DNA follows: TGTGCCAGCAGCGTAAACGAAGGGGAATCATCCCTCCACTTT. Residues: CASSVNEGESSLHF. The whole variable domain, filled in from reference TRBV9 and TRBJ1-6, reads DSGVTQTPKHLITATGQRVTLRCSPRSGDLSVYWYQQSLDQGLQFLIQYYNGEERAKGNILERFSAQQFPDLHSELNLSSLELGDSALYFCASSVNEGESSLHFGNGTRLTVT.

The V and J genes are TRBV9 and TRBJ2-5, with D perhaps TRBD1 (6 bases). V gave up 0 bases and J gave up 7 bases, with 7 bases separating them. Germline lookup yields CDR1 SGDLS and CDR2 YYNGEE. The CDR3 has 12 residues. CDR3 loop: CASSVGGGTQYF. In DNA form, the CDR3 reads TGTGCCAGCAGCGTAGGAGGGGGGACCCAGTACTTC.